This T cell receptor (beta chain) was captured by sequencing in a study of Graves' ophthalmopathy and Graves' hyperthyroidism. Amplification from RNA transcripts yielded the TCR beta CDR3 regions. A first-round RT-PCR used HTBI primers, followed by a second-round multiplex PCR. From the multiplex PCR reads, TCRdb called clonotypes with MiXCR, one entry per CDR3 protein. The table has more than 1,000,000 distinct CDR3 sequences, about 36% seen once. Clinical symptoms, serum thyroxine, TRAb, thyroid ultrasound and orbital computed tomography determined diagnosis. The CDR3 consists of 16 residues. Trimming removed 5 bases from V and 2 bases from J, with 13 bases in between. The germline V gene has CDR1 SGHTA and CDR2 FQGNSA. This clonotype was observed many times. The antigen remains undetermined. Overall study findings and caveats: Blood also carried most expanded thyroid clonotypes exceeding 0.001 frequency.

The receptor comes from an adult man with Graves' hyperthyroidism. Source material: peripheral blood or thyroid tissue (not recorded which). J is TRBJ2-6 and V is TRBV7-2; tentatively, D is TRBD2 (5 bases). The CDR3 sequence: CASSPSGNAGANVLTF. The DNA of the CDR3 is TGTGCCAGCAGCCCCAGCGGTAATGCTGGGGCCAACGTCCTGACTTTC.